This T cell receptor (beta chain) was captured in a study of T cell responses to AZD1222 COVID-19 vaccine. About the research overall: Analysis merged second doses at about 4 or about 12 weeks.

General study results and limits: The breadth and depth of Spike-specific TCRs increased once two AZD1222 doses had been given. Scientists sampled the repertoires only once the peak T cell response had passed. Only a handful of AZD1222 recipients were seropositive at baseline.

Sequencing used immunoSEQ multiplex PCR; TCRdb keeps in-frame clones, though not all of them. The data show 100,000 to 150,000 clones, 90% seen once. CDR3 length: 15 residues. V was shortened by 1 base and J by 4 bases, with 11 bases between the two germline ends. Germline CDR1 reads SGHNT; CDR2 reads YYREEE (reference sequence). In regard to this clone: As yet, its antigen is unknown.

The clonotype originates from an adult in good health. This chain connects TRBV5-4 to TRBJ2-2; maybe TRBD2 (6 bases). This specimen consisted of peripheral blood, obtained on day 0 of AZD1222 vaccination. CDR3 in amino acids: CASSLSTGSTGELFF. Here the CDR3 DNA reads TGTGCCAGCAGCTTGTCGACCGGGAGCACCGGGGAGCTGTTTTTT.